This T cell receptor (beta chain) comes out of a study of vaccination and CD4 T cells after COVID-19. Study summary: Post-vaccine sampling followed dose two by a median roughly 65 days (range 14 to 241).

The time point here: late sampling 161 to 241 days after vaccination in three convalescent patients. Treatment: roughly 10-day PBMC culture with coronavirus spike peptide pools or control peptides (ViraFEST assay). Of note for this clonotype: Its antigen is unidentified.

Cultured CD4+ T cell DNA was sequenced using the Oncomine TCR Beta short-read assay. TCRdb passed the PCR reads through MiXCR, listing each CDR3 protein once. The table includes 20,000 to 25,000 distinct CDR3 sequences, around 30% detected once. The ends were cut back, 2 bases at V and 2 bases at J, with 10 bases in the middle. The CDR3 has 14 residues. Germline CDR1 and CDR2: SEHNR and FQNEAQ (reference sequence). The specimen comprised CD4+ T cells from blood, cultured in vitro, sampled about 7 months after SARS-CoV-2 vaccination. This clonotype was obtained from a human donor who had recovered from COVID-19. The V and J genes are TRBV7-9 and TRBJ2-7; D unresolved. The CDR3 protein is CASSLYAGAYEQYF. In DNA form, the CDR3 reads TGTGCCAGCAGCTTATATGCAGGCGCCTACGAGCAGTACTTC.